This TCR beta chain was sequenced during a study of CD8+CD57+ T cells in acquired aplastic anemia. It was patients with CD8+CD57+ cell expansion by flow cytometry who were chosen for sequencing. Severe acquired aplastic anemia was present in every patient. Both TCR beta VDJ combination and CDR3 sequence profiling were carried out. Genomic DNA was the template for this profiling. TCRdb reprocessed the reads via MiXCR and lists one record per CDR3 protein. The data hold approximately 260,000 distinct CDR3 sequences, with around 82% observed a single time. In this sample, this clonotype turned up a few times. Sequenced input: sorted CD4+, CD8+, or CD8+CD57+ T cells (not recorded which) from PBMCs. This clonotype was obtained from a human donor with aplastic anemia.

CDR3 residues: CASSLGQGHGYTF. CDR3 nucleotides: TGTGCCAGCAGCTTGGGACAGGGGCATGGCTACACCTTC. This chain joins TRBV5-5 and TRBJ1-2; 8 bases agree with TRBD1. Trimming removed 0 bases from V and 6 bases from J; junction bases left unmatched: 1. CDR1 is SGHKS, CDR2 YYEKEE, per germline (reference sequence). This CDR3 comprises 13 residues.